These 11 T cell receptor beta chains share one sample of origin, sequenced in a study of blood T cell repertoires in COVID-19. Clones were sequenced by immunoSEQ multiplex PCR, and TCRdb holds only the in-frame ones, with some missing. The table records about 190,000 clones, 90% of them present only once. The sequenced sample was peripheral blood. These receptors were obtained from a man aged 45-60 years with acute or convalescent COVID-19.

This clone was observed once. The chain couples TRBV11-1 to TRBJ1-4, with no clear D. CDR1 and CDR2 from the germline V gene are SGHAT and FQDESV (reference sequence). The CDR3 runs 15 residues. The germline V and J ends were trimmed by 2 bases and 1 base, with 8 bases remaining between them. The CDR3 DNA reads as TGTGCCAGCAGCTTAAGGCCAGGAACTAATGAAAAACTGTTTTTT. This codes for CASSLRPGTNEKLFF.

The J gene is TRBJ1-6, the V gene TRBV5-1; 11 nucleotides match TRBD1. From germline, CDR1 is SGHRS and CDR2 YFSETQ. The CDR3 consists of 16 residues. The V segment lost 7 bases and the J segment 5 bases; nucleotides outside the gene matches: 8. The CDR3, as DNA: TGCGCCAGCCCCCAGATGGGACAGGGGGATAATTCACCCCTCCACTTT. Translating gives CASPQMGQGDNSPLHF.

The chain recombines TRBV19 with TRBJ2-1, with TRBD2 as a possible D gene (7 bases). The germline V gene has CDR1 LNHDA and CDR2 SQIVND (reference sequence). V was clipped by 7 bases and J by 5 bases, with 21 bases between them. The CDR3 has 16 amino acids. DNA of the CDR3: TGTGCCAGTATCGGGACTCCTGGGGGGGACAACAATGAGCAGTTCTTC. It encodes CASIGTPGGDNNEQFF.

This clone was seen just once. The rearrangement joins TRBV4-3 to TRBJ1-6; D unresolved. The CDR3 length is 13 residues. The V end was cut by 0 bases, the J end by 9 bases, with 6 bases between. CDR1 LGHNA and CDR2 YSLEER come from the germline V gene. The CDR3 sequence is CASSQDEVSPLHF. CDR3 nucleotides: TGCGCCAGCAGCCAAGATGAGGTTTCACCCCTCCACTTT.

The gene calls are TRBV3-1 (or the pseudogene TRBV3-2) and TRBJ2-5; 7 bases are shared with TRBD1. The CDR3 totals 13 residues. Losses at the gene ends were 2 bases for V and 5 bases for J; bases not matched to a gene: 2. Looked up from germline, CDR1 is LGHDT and CDR2 is YNNKEL (reference sequence). CDR3 residues: CASSQRGRETQYF. CDR3 coding DNA: TGTGCCAGCAGCCAAAGGGGGCGGGAGACCCAGTACTTC.

This clone was observed many times. This chain links TRBV14 with TRBJ1-3; 8 nucleotides match TRBD1. Germline assignment: CDR1 SGHDN and CDR2 FVKESK. The CDR3 is 15 residues long. V dropped 4 bases and J dropped 2; count of bases not matched to a gene: 4. CDR3 protein: CASSLRTGPGNTIYF. The CDR3 DNA sequence: TGTGCCAGCAGCCTTCGGACAGGGCCTGGAAACACCATATATTTT.

The chain recombines TRBV11-2 with TRBJ2-1; D gene uncertain. This CDR3 has 15 amino acids. Trimming shortened V by 2 bases and J by 0 bases, and 8 bases separated the two germline ends. CDR1 SGHAT and CDR2 FQNNGV come from the germline V gene. The DNA of the CDR3 is TGTGCCAGCAGCTTACAGAGGAGCTCCTACAATGAGCAGTTCTTC. It encodes CASSLQRSSYNEQFF.

The CDR3 region is CATRSGWDTEAFF. The CDR3 nucleotides read TGTGCCACGCGCTCAGGGTGGGACACTGAAGCTTTCTTT. The chain employs TRBV10-3 and TRBJ1-1, with a tentative D call TRBD1 (5 bases). Trimming pared 10 bases from V and 3 bases from J, leaving 15 bases between. The CDR3 has 13 residues. CDR1 and CDR2 from the germline V gene are ENHRY and SYGVKD.

V is TRBV2 and J is TRBJ1-5; 9 bases match TRBD1. V was clipped by 5 bases and J by 5 bases; unmatched bases: 16. The CDR3 is 18 residues long. From germline, CDR1 is SNHLY and CDR2 FYNNEI. The CDR3 loop is CASSTYRDREGEDQPQHF. CDR3 coding DNA: TGTGCCAGCAGTACTTACCGGGACAGGGAAGGAGAAGATCAGCCCCAGCATTTT.

The chain uses TRBV28 and TRBJ1-1; D remains ambiguous. The germline V and J ends were trimmed by 3 bases and 5 bases, with 7 bases remaining between them. Germline V gene lookup returns CDR1 MDHEN and CDR2 SYDVKM. CDR3 length: 12 residues. The CDR3 region is CASSFWATEAFF. CDR3 nucleotide sequence: TGTGCCAGCAGTTTTTGGGCGACTGAAGCTTTCTTT.

This chain uses TRBV28 with TRBJ2-1; 8 positions match TRBD2. Germline trimming cut 8 bases from V and 6 bases from J; bases unmatched to any gene: 9. This CDR3 is built from 14 residues. The germline gives CDR1 MDHEN, CDR2 SYDVKM. CDR3 coding DNA: TGTGCCAGCGGTTCAACCGGGACTAGCAATGAGCAGTTCTTC. Translating it yields CASGSTGTSNEQFF.